This note documents a single T cell receptor beta chain sequence. Antigen specificity is unknown. The sample comes from a study of cytomegalovirus exposure and HLA in healthy donors. After removal of 5 bases from V and 4 bases from J, the junction contained 7 bases not matched to a gene. This CDR3 region has 15 residues. Per the germline V gene, CDR1 is LNHDA and CDR2 is SQIVND (reference sequence). Vbeta (60) and Jbeta (13) primers were used in the PCR. The protocol was immunoSEQ multiplex PCR, while the TCRdb copy is restricted to in-frame clones and leaves out a portion. This sample carries more than 130,000 clones, about 78% of them seen once, and the ten largest clones take about 6.5%. Whole-study findings and limits: Most TCR beta V segments were productive about 90% or about 30% of the time in an earlier analysis.

This rearrangement joins TRBV19 to TRBJ1-3; 8 positions match TRBD1. Material for sequencing was PBMCs. The sequence derives from a man in his forties in good health and CMV-seropositive. The CDR3 nucleotides are TGTGCCAGTAGTTCAGGACAGGGAAGCGGAAACACCATATATTTT. As protein: CASSSGQGSGNTIYF.